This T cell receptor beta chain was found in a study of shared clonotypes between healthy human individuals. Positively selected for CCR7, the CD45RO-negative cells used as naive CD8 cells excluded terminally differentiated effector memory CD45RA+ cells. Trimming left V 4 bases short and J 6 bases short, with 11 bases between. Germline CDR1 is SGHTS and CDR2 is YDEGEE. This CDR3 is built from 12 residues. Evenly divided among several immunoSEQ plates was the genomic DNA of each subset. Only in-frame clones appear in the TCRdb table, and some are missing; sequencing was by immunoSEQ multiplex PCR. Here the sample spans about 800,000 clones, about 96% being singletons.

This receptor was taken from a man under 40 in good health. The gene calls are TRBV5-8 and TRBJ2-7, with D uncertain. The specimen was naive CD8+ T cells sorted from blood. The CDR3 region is CASSKPRSEQYF. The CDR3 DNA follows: TGTGCCAGCAGCAAGCCTAGATCCGAGCAGTACTTC.